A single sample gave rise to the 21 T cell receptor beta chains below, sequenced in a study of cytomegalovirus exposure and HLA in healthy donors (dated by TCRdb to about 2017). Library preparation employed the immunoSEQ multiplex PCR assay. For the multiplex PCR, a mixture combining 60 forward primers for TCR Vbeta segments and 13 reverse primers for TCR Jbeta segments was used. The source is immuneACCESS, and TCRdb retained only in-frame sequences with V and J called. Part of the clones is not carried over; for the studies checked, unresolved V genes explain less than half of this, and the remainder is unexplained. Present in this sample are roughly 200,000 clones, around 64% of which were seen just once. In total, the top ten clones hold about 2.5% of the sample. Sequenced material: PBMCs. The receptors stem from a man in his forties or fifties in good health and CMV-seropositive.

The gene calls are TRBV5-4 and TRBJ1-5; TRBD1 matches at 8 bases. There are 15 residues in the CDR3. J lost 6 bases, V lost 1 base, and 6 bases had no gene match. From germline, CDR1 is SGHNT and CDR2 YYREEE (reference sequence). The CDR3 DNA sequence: TGTGCCAGCAGCTTGATCGGACAGGGTGCTCAGCCCCAGCATTTT. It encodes CASSLIGQGAQPQHF.

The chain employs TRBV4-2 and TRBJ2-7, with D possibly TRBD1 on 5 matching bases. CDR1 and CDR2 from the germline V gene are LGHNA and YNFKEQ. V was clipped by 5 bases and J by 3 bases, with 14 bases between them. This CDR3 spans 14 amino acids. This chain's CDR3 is CASSARSGNYEQYF. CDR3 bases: TGTGCCAGCAGCGCAAGGTCAGGGAACTACGAGCAGTACTTC.

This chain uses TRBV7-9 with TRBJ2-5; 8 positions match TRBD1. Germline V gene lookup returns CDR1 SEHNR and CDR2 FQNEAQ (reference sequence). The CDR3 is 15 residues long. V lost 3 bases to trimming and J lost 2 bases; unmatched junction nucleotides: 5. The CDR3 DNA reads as TGTGCCAGCAGCTTTCTCGGACAGGGTCAAGAGACCCAGTACTTC. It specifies CASSFLGQGQETQYF.

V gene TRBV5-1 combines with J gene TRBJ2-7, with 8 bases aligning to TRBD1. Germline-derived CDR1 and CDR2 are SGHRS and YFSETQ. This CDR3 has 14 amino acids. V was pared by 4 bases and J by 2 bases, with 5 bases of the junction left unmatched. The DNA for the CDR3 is TGCGCCAGCAGCCCCTTGGACAGGGCCTACGAGCAGTACTTC. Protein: CASSPLDRAYEQYF.

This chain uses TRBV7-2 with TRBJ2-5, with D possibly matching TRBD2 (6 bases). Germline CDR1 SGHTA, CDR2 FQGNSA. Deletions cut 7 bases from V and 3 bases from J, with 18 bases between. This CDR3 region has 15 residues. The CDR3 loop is CASTWVGGLEETQYF. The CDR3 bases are TGTGCCAGCACCTGGGTGGGAGGATTGGAAGAGACCCAGTACTTC. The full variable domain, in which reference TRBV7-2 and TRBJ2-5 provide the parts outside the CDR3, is GAGVSQSPSNKVTEKGKDVELRCDPISGHTALYWYRQSLGQGLEFLIYFQGNSAPDKSGLPSDRFSAERTGGSVSTLTIQRTQQEDSAVYLCASTWVGGLEETQYFGPGTRLLVL.

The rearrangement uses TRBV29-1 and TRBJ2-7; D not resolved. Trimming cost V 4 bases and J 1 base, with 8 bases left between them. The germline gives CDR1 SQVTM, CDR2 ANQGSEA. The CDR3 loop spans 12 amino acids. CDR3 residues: CSVATLSYEQYF. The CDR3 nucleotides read TGCAGCGTTGCTACCCTTTCCTACGAGCAGTACTTC.

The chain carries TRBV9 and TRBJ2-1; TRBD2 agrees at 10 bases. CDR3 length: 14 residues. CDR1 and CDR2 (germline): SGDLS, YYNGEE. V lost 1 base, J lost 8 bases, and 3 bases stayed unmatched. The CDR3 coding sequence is TGTGCCAGCAGCGTAAGCGGGGGGGCCGATGAGCAGTTCTTC. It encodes CASSVSGGADEQFF.

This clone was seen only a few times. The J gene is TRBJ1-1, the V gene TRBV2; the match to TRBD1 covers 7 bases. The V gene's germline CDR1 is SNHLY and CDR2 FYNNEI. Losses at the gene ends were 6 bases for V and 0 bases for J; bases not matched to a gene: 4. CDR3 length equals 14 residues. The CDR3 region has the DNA TGTGCCAGCAGATTACAGGGGTTGAACACTGAAGCTTTCTTT. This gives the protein CASRLQGLNTEAFF.

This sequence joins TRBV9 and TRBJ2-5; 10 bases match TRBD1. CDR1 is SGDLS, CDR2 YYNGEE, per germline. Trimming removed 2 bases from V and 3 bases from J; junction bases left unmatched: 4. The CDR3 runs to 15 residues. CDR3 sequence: CASSVGDRGKETQYF. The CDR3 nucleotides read TGTGCCAGCAGCGTTGGGGACAGGGGAAAAGAGACCCAGTACTTC.

The CDR3 DNA sequence: TGTGCCAGCAGTTACGGACTTAGCACAGATACGCAGTATTTT. It translates to CASSYGLSTDTQYF. The chain has TRBV6-5 and TRBJ2-3, with TRBD2 as a possible D gene (5 bases). V was clipped by 2 bases and J by 0 bases, with 6 bases between them. Germline V gene data show CDR1 as MNHEY and CDR2 as SVGAGI. The CDR3 loop spans 14 amino acids.

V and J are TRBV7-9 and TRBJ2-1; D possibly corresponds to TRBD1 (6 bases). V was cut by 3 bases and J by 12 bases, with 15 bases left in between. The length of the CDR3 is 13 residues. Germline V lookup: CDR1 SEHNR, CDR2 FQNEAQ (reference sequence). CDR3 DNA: TGTGCCAGCAGCTTTGGTGGACAGTATGGGCAGTTCTTC. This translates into CASSFGGQYGQFF.

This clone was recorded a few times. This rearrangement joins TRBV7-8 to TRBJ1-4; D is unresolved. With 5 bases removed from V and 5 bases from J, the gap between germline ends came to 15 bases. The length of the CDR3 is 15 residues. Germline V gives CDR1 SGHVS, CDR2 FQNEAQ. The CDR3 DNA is TGTGCCAGCAGCCAGGATACAGTATTCAATGAAAAACTGTTTTTT. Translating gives CASSQDTVFNEKLFF.

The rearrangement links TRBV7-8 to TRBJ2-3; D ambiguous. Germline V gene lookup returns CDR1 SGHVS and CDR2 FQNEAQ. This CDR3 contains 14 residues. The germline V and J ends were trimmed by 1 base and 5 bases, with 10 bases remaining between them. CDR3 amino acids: CASSLDVPGDTQYF. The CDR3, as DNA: TGTGCCAGCAGCTTAGATGTCCCGGGAGATACGCAGTATTTT.

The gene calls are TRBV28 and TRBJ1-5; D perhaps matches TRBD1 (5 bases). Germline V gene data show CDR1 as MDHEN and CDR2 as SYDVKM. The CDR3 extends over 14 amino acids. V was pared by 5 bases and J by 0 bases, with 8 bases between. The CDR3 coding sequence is TGTGCCAGCAGTCTAGGGGTTAGCAATCAGCCCCAGCATTTT. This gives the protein CASSLGVSNQPQHF.

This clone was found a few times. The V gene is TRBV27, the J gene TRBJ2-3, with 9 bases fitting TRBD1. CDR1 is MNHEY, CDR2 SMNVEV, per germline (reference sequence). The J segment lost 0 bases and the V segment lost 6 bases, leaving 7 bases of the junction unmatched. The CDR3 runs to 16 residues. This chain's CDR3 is CASRKGTGYSTDTQYF. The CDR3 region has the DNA TGTGCCAGCAGGAAAGGGACAGGGTATAGCACAGATACGCAGTATTTT.

The CDR3 spells CASSEDRERETQYF. CDR3 sequence (DNA): TGTGCCAGCAGTGAAGACAGGGAACGAGAGACCCAGTACTTC. The chain has TRBV2 and TRBJ2-5; a weak D match, TRBD1 (6 bases). From germline, CDR1 is SNHLY and CDR2 FYNNEI. The CDR3 totals 14 residues. The V gene lost 1 base and the J gene lost 4 bases, with 10 bases spanning the gap.

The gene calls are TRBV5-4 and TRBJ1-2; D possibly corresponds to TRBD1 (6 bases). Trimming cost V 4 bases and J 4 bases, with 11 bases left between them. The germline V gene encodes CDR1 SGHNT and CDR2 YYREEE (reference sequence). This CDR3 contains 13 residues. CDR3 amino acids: CASSPPTGYGYTF. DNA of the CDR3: TGTGCCAGCAGCCCTCCGACAGGCTATGGCTACACCTTC.

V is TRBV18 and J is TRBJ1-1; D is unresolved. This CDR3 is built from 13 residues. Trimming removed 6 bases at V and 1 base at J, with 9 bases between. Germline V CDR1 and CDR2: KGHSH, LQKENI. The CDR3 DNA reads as TGTGCCAGCTCTAGAGAGCCGAACACTGAAGCTTTCTTT. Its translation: CASSREPNTEAFF.

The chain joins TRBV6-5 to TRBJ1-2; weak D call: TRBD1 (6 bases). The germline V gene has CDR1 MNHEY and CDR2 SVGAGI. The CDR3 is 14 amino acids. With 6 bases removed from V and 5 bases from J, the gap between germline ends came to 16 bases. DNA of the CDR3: TGTGCCAGCAGCCTCGGGGGGCCCCTTTATGGCTACACCTTC. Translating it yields CASSLGGPLYGYTF.

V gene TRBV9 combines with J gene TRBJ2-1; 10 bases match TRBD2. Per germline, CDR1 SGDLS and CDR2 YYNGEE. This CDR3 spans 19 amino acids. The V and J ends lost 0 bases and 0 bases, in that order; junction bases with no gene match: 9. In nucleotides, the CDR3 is TGTGCCAGCAGCGTAGGCGCTAGCGGGGGCCTGAGCTCCTACAATGAGCAGTTCTTC. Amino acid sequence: CASSVGASGGLSSYNEQFF.

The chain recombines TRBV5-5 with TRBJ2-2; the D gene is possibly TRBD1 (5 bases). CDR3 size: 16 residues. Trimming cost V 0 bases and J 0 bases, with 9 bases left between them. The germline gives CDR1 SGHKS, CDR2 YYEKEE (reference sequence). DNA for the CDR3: TGTGCCAGCAGCTTGGCCGTGGGGCCGAACACCGGGGAGCTGTTTTTT. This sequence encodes CASSLAVGPNTGELFF. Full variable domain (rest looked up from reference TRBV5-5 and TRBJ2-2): DAGVTQSPTHLIKTRGQQVTLRCSPISGHKSVSWYQQVLGQGPQFIFQYYEKEERGRGNFPDRFSARQFPNYSSELNVNALLLGDSALYLCASSLAVGPNTGELFFGEGSRLTVL.